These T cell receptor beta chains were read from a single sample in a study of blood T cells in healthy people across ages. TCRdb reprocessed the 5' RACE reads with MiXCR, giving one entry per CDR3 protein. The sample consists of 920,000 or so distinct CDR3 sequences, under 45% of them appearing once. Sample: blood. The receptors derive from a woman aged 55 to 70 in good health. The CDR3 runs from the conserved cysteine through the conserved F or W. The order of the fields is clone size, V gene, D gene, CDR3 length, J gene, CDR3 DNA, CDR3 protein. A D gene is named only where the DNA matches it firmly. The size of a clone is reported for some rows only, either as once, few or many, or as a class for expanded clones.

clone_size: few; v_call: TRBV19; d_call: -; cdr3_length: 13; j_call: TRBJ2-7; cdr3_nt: TGTGCCAGTAGTATGGGGGTTCGCTACGAGCAGTACTTC; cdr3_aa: CASSMGVRYEQYF
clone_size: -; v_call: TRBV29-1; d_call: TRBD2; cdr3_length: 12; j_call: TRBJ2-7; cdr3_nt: TGCAGCGCGACCGGGGGGGCCAACGAGCAGTACTTC; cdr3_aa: CSATGGANEQYF
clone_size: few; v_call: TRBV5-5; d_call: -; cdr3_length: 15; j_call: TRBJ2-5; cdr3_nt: TGTGCCAGCAGCCTTGGTGGAGCCAGGGGAGAGACCCAGTACTTC; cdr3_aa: CASSLGGARGETQYF
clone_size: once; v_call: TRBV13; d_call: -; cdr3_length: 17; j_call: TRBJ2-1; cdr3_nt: TGTGCCAGCAGCGAGTGGGGTATGGAGGGCTCCTACAATGAGCAGTTCTTC; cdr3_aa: CASSEWGMEGSYNEQFF
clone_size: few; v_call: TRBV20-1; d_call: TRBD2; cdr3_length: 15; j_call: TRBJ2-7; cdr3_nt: TGCAGTGCTAGACAAACTAGCGGGAGTAAAGGCGAGCAGTACTTC; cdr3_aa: CSARQTSGSKGEQYF
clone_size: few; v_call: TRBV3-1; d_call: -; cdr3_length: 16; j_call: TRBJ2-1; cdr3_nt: TGTGCCAGCAGCCAAGATTTGGCGGAGTCCTACAATGAGCAGTTCTTC; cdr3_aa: CASSQDLAESYNEQFF
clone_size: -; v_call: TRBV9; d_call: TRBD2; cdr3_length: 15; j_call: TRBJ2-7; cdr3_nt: TGTGCCAGCAGCGCCACTAGCGGGAGGTCGGGTGAGCAGTACTTC; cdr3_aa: CASSATSGRSGEQYF
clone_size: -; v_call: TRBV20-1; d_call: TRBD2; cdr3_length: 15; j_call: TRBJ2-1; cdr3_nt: TGCAGTGCTAATAAGCGGGGGGTCGCCTACAATGAGCAGTTCTTC; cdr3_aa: CSANKRGVAYNEQFF
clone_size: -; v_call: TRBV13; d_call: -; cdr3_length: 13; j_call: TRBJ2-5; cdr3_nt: TGTGCCAGCAGCCCTACGAATCGGGGAGAGCGGTACTTC; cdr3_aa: CASSPTNRGERYF
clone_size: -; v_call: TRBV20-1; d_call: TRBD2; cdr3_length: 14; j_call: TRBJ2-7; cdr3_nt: TGCAGTGCCCGAGCTTACCTAGCGGGTTACGAGCAGTACTTC; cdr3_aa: CSARAYLAGYEQYF
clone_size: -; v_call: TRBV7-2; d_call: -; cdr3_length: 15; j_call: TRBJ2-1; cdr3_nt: TGTGCCAGCAGCTTTAGGCAGGGAACCTCCTACGAGCAGTTCTTC; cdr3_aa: CASSFRQGTSYEQFF
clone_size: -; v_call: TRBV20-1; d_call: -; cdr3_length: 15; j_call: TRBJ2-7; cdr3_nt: TGCAGTGCTATACAATCGGGACACATCTCCTACGAGCAGTACTTC; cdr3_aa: CSAIQSGHISYEQYF
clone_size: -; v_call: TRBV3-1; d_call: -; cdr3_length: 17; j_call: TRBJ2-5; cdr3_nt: TGTGCCAGCAGCCAAGATCTTGAGGCAGGGCCCCAAGAGACCCAGTACTTC; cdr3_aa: CASSQDLEAGPQETQYF
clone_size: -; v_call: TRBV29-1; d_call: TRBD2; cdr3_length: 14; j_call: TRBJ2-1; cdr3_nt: TGCAGCGCCGGAGGCGGGAGGGTAGACAATGAGCAGTTCTTC; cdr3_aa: CSAGGGRVDNEQFF
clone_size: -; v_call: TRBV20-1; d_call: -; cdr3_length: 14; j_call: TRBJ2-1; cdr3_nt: TGCAGTGCAACCAGTTTACAGAGACACAATGAGCAGTTCTTC; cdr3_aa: CSATSLQRHNEQFF
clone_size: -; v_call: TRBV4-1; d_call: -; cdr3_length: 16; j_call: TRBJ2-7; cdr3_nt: TGCGCCAGCAGCCAAGATAGTTGGCCCGGGGCCTACGAGCAGTACTTC; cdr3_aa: CASSQDSWPGAYEQYF
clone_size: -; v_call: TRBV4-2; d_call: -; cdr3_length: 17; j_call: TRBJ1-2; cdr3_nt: TGTGCCAGCAGCCAAGATAGTAGGCAGGGCCAGTGGGATGGCTACACCTTC; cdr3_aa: CASSQDSRQGQWDGYTF
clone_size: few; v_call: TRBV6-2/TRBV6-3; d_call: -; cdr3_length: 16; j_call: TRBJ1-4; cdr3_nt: TGTGCCAGCAGTTACGCGTCCGCGGTGCCTAATGAAAAACTGTTTTTT; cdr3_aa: CASSYASAVPNEKLFF
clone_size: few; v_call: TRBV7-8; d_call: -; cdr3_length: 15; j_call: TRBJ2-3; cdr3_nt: TGTGCCAGCAGCTTAGTGACAGTTTTCACAGATACGCAGTATTTT; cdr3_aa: CASSLVTVFTDTQYF
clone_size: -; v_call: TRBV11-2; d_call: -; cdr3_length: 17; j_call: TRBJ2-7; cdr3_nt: TGTGCCAGCAGCGCCGAGACTAGTATTTGGTCCTACAATGAGCAGTACTTC; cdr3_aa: CASSAETSIWSYNEQYF
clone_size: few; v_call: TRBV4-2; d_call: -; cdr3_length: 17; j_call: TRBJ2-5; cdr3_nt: TGTGCCAGCAGCCAAGGTTGGAGGTTAGCCGTACAAGAGACCCAGTACTTC; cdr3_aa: CASSQGWRLAVQETQYF
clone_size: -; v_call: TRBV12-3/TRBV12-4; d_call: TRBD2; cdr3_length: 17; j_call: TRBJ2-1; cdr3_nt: TGTGCCAGCAGCTCCGCACCAGGGACTAGCGGGAGTCGGGAGCAGTTCTTC; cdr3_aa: CASSSAPGTSGSREQFF
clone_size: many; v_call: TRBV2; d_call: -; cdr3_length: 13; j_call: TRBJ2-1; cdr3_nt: TGTGCCAGCAGTGAAGCGCCAGTTGGGGAGCAGTTCTTC; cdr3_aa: CASSEAPVGEQFF
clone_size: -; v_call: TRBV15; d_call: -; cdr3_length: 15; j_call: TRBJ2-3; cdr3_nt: TGTGCCACCAGCAGAGATCCAGGGCAGGGGGATACGCAGTATTTT; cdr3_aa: CATSRDPGQGDTQYF
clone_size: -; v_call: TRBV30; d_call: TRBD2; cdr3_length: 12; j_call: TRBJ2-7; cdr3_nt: TGTGCCGGAATATTAGCGGGATTGGTGCAGTACTTC; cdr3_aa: CAGILAGLVQYF
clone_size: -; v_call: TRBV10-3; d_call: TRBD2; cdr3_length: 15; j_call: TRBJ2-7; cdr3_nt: TGTGCCATCAGCCGACCCAGACTAGCGGGAGGGGAGCAGTACTTC; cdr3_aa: CAISRPRLAGGEQYF
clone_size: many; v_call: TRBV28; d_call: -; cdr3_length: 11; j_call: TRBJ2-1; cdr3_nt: TGTGCCAGCATACAGCGTCATGAGCAGTTCTTC; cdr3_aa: CASIQRHEQFF
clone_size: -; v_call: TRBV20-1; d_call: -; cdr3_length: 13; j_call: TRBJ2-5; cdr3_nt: TGCAGTGCTCAGAGGTGGGGATTGGAGACCCAGTACTTC; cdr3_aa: CSAQRWGLETQYF
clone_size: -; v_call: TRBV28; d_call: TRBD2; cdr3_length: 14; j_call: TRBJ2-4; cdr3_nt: TGTGCCAGCAGTTCTAGCGGTTACAAAAACATTCAGTACTTC; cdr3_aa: CASSSSGYKNIQYF
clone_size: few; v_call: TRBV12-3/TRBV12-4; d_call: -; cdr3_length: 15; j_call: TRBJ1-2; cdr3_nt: TGTGCCAGCAGTCCCCAACTCCGGGGCCTCGATGGCTACACCTTC; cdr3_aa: CASSPQLRGLDGYTF
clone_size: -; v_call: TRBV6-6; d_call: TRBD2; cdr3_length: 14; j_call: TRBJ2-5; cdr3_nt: TGTGCCACCAAAGGGGCGGGAGGGCAAGAGACCCAGTACTTC; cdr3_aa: CATKGAGGQETQYF
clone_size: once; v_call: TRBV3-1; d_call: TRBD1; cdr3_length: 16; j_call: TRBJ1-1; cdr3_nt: TGTGCCAGCAGCCAACCTTCCAGGGGGCCGGAAACTGAAGCTTTCTTT; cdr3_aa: CASSQPSRGPETEAFF
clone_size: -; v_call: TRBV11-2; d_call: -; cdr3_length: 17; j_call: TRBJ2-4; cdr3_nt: TGTGCCAGCAGCGGGTTGCCCCAGAGGGTAGCCAAAAACATTCAGTACTTC; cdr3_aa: CASSGLPQRVAKNIQYF
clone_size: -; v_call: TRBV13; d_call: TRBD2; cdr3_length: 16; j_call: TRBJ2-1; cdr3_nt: TGTGCCAGCAGCACACTAGGACTAGCGGGGTACAATGAGCAGTTCTTC; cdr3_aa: CASSTLGLAGYNEQFF
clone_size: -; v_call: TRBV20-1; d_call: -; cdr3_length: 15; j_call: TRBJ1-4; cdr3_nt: TGCAGTGCTAGAGCCCTTGGAGGGGGAGGCGAAAAACTGTTTTTT; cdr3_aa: CSARALGGGGEKLFF